This T cell receptor beta chain was retrieved from a study of cytomegalovirus exposure and HLA in healthy donors. The CDR3 is made up of 14 amino acids. CDR1 is ENHRY and CDR2 is SYGVKD in the germline V gene. V was clipped by 2 bases and J by 5 bases, with 12 bases between them. Use of 60 Vbeta and 13 Jbeta primers characterized the PCR. The assay was immunoSEQ multiplex PCR, and TCRdb's table has in-frame clones only and misses some. The sample yields roughly 130,000 clones, roughly 74% seen once. Sequencing was carried out using PBMCs. The rearrangement joins TRBV10-3 to TRBJ1-2, with D perhaps TRBD1 (5 bases). The origin of this receptor is a woman in her 50s in good health and CMV-seropositive. The CDR3 DNA reads TGTGCCATCAGTGAGAATGGCCAGGGATATGGCTACACCTTC. This encodes CAISENGQGYGYTF.